This T cell receptor beta chain was documented in a study of identifying expanded T cells in peripheral blood (dated by TCRdb to the late 2010s). Study-level background: Four technical replicates, made by sequencing separate aliquots from the same pool of genomic DNA, were compared pairwise. Findings and caveats that apply to the study as a whole: The binomial model flagged approximately 1.2 differentially abundant clones between technical replicates, compared with about 16.4 over around two weeks and 19 over four weeks. It was expected by the authors that biological variance in healthy repertoires might increase further over much longer intervals, such as months to years. Variance in clone template counts between approximately two-week samples significantly increased with total template count across all healthy donors. Across all healthy-donor time intervals, the beta-binomial model significantly cut both the number of clones called differentially abundant and the false-positive rate.

No immune events, such as infections, were documented for the healthy donors during the collection period. Time-dependent variance in a beta-binomial model of T-cell clone differential abundance was calibrated using healthy-donor blood repertoires as a training cohort. The training cohort was composed of around ten healthy donors, 3 female and 7 male. An age range of roughly 25 to 65 years, with an average of around 44 years, was recorded for the donors. Whole blood from each healthy donor was obtained from a commercial supplier and was collected at three time points roughly 14 days apart. For immunosequencing, genomic DNA was extracted from unsorted whole blood. Concerning this clone itself: Its antigen is unknown. Base qualities are not at hand, and no much larger clone is one base apart.

The immunoSEQ Assay, which relies on bias-controlled multiplex PCR amplification of genomic DNA, was used to profile TCRbeta CDR3 regions. The authors processed their data as follows. The absolute abundance of each unique TCRbeta CDR3 region was quantified after sequences were collapsed and filtered. Differential abundance was tested with a binomial (Fisher-equivalent) model and with a beta-binomial model adding time-dependent variance fitted from healthy donors. Clones with fewer than 5 combined templates were removed, and a clone was called differentially abundant if the clone's Benjamini-Hochberg FDR was below 0.01. Beta-binomial variance was modeled as a function of total template count across the two samples using the form v = (b*log(k)+a)^2. TCRdb provides this immuneACCESS table in a form limited to in-frame rearrangements. Some clones are lacking; in checked studies, under half of them reflect an unresolved V gene, and why the rest are absent is not known. V, J and clone size reflect that table, while D and trimming were determined from the DNA. The sample table lists roughly 63,000 clones, under 85% of them with a count of one. The ten largest clones capture approximately 20% of the sample.

Sequencing was carried out using blood. The TCR was taken from a person aged 18 to 75 in good health.

The CDR3 in this case is CASSLGQGANTIYF. The DNA is TGCGCCAGCAGCTTGGGTCAGGGGGCAAACACCATATATTTT. The chain links TRBV5-1 with TRBJ1-3, with TRBD1 identical over 8 junction bases. CDR1 and CDR2 were assigned from the germline V gene as SGHRS and YFSETQ. The germline V and J ends show losses of 0 bases and 6 bases respectively, and no gene match explains 2 bases of the junction. The CDR3 covers 14 residues, taking in both the cysteine and the phenylalanine. The kept DNA is CDR3 alone, 42 bases in frame from the first base. The CDR3 plus the reference TRBV5-1 and TRBJ1-3 genes for the other parts give the full variable domain: KAGVTQTPRYLIKTRGQQVTLSCSPISGHRSVSWYQQTPGQGLQFLFEYFSETQRNKGNFPGRFSGRQFSNSRSEMNVSTLELGDSALYLCASSLGQGANTIYFGEGSWLTVV.